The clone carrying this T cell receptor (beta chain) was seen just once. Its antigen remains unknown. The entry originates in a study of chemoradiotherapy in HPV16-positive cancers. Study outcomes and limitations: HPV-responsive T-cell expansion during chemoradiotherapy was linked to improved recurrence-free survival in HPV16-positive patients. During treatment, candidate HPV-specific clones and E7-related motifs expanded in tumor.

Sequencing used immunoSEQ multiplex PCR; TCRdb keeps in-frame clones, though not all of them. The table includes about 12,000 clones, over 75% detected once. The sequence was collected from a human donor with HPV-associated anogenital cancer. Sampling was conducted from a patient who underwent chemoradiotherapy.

The CDR3 region is CAWSPPTPRSGNTIYF. The CDR3 DNA reads as TGTGCCTGGAGTCCCCCTACACCGAGATCTGGAAACACCATATATTTT. The rearrangement uses TRBV30 and TRBJ1-3; D unresolved. Trimming removed 2 bases from V and 1 base from J, with 15 bases in between. Germline values: CDR1 GTSNPN, CDR2 SVGIG (reference sequence). This CDR3 is built from 16 residues.